Listed here are 27 T cell receptor beta chains from one sample, sequenced in a study of CD8+ T cells in alopecia areata. Extracted from the samples, RNA was reverse transcribed into cDNA to serve as the sequencing template. Some clones are missing from TCRdb's copy, which holds only in-frame ones; the method was immunoSEQ multiplex PCR. The repertoire consists of fewer than 250,000 clones, with less than 45% occurring once and the leading ten covering around 0.48%. The treatment: oral pan-JAK inhibitor, 5-10 mg twice daily. The sequencing used CD4+ T cells sorted from blood, collected at approximately week 34, from a patient treated with tofacitinib. The source is a human donor with alopecia areata.

This clone was found a few times. The J gene is TRBJ2-7, the V gene TRBV5-6; D is unclear. The CDR3 covers 12 residues. V was trimmed by 4 bases and J by 4 bases, leaving 9 bases between them. Germline CDR1 is SGHDT and CDR2 is YYEEEE. The DNA of the CDR3 is TGTGCCAGCAGCGCTAGTTTTTACGAGCAGTACTTC. Its protein product is CASSASFYEQYF.

About this clone itself: The DNA is left out, because the CDR3 cannot be placed on it with certainty; the CDR3 is given as TCRdb lists it. This chain uses TRBV7-9 with TRBJ1-1; the table names TRBD1, a call not compared with the DNA. The CDR3 is 14 residues long, counting both termini. CDR1 SEHNR and CDR2 FQNEAQ come from the germline V gene (reference sequence). The CDR3 sequence is CASSLTGVAGGTFF.

This clone has a handful of counts. V and J are TRBV5-1 and TRBJ2-1; 12 positions match TRBD1. Unmatched junction bases numbered 5, after V lost 3 bases and J lost 7 bases. This CDR3 is built from 15 residues. CDR1 SGHRS and CDR2 YFSETQ come from the germline V gene. The CDR3 loop reads CASSWGQGARNEQFF. In DNA form, the CDR3 reads TGCGCCAGCAGCTGGGGACAGGGGGCGCGGAATGAGCAGTTCTTC.

This clone came up a few times. The CDR3 DNA reads TGTGCCAGCAGCTTTACAGGGGTTTATGGCTACACCTTC. Encoded protein: CASSFTGVYGYTF. The rearrangement links TRBV7-2 to TRBJ1-2, with TRBD1 matching over 7 bases. V lost 3 bases and J lost 5; bases outside the gene matches: 3. The CDR3 extends over 13 amino acids. CDR1 SGHTA and CDR2 FQGNSA come from the germline V gene.

The chain carries TRBV29-1 and TRBJ2-2; D is unclear. V was shortened by 5 bases and J by 7 bases, with 14 bases between the two germline ends. There are 13 residues in the CDR3. Germline V gene sequence: CDR1 SQVTM, CDR2 ANQGSEA. The CDR3 loop is CSVYEVLGGELFF. The CDR3 DNA is TGCAGCGTTTATGAGGTCCTGGGCGGGGAGCTGTTTTTT.

This chain links TRBV30 with TRBJ1-2; tentatively, D is TRBD1 (5 bases). The CDR3 length is 13 residues. CDR1 GTSNPN and CDR2 SVGIG come from the germline V gene (reference sequence). The V gene lost 3 bases and the J gene lost 6 bases, with 14 bases spanning the gap. DNA of the CDR3: TGTGCCTGGAGCTTCGGGGCAGACGATGGCTACACCTTC. Translating it yields CAWSFGADDGYTF. Full variable domain (missing parts from reference TRBV30 and TRBJ1-2): SQTIHQWPATLVQPVGSPLSLECTVEGTSNPNLYWYRQAAGRGLQLLFYSVGIGQISSEVPQNLSASRPQDRQFILSSKKLLLSDSGFYLCAWSFGADDGYTFGSGTRLTVV.

This clone was found a few times. The sample contains more than one DNA sequence encoding this CDR3. J is TRBJ1-1 and V is TRBV29-1; D gene uncertain. The V and J ends lost 6 bases and 1 base respectively, with 6 bases between them. Looked up from germline, CDR1 is SQVTM and CDR2 is ANQGSEA. The CDR3 covers 11 residues. CDR3 loop: CSVDSNTEAFF. DNA for the CDR3: TGCAGCGTAGACTCGAACACTGAAGCTTTCTTT.

The V and J genes are TRBV6-1 and TRBJ2-2; a weak D match, TRBD2 (5 bases). CDR1 is MNHNS and CDR2 is SASEGT in the germline V gene. This CDR3 is built from 12 residues. Trimming took off 7 bases at V and 6 bases at J, with 9 bases between the two ends. This CDR3 reads CASTRVAGELFF. CDR3 DNA sequence: TGTGCCAGCACGAGGGTTGCCGGGGAGCTGTTTTTT.

CDR3 DNA sequence: TGTGCCTGGAGTAAGGACAGGGTTTATGGCTACACCTTC. Protein sequence: CAWSKDRVYGYTF. This chain connects TRBV30 to TRBJ1-2; 8 nucleotides align to TRBD1. Per germline, CDR1 GTSNPN and CDR2 SVGIG (reference sequence). The length of the CDR3 is 13 residues. V lost 2 bases, J lost 5 bases, and 4 bases stayed unmatched.

This clone has only a few counts. V is TRBV5-1 and J is TRBJ2-4; TRBD1 agrees at 7 bases. CDR3 length equals 17 residues. J gave up 1 base and V 0 bases, and 7 bases lay outside the gene matches. The germline CDR1 and CDR2 sequences are SGHRS and YFSETQ. The CDR3 loop is CASSLEPPQGAKNIQYF. CDR3 bases: TGCGCCAGCAGCTTGGAACCACCACAGGGGGCCAAAAACATTCAGTACTTC.

This clone has just a few counts. V and J are TRBV7-9 and TRBJ2-1; D perhaps matches TRBD2 (6 bases). Germline loops: CDR1 SEHNR, CDR2 FQNEAQ (reference sequence). V lost 1 base, J lost 3 bases, and 10 bases lay in between. This CDR3 is built from 15 residues. The CDR3 DNA sequence: TGTGCCAGCAGCTTAGGGGGCGGGGACTACAATGAGCAGTTCTTC. It is translated as CASSLGGGDYNEQFF.

In this sample, this clone turned up a few times. The chain recombines TRBV18 with TRBJ1-3, with a weak D call TRBD1 (5 bases). Trimming cost V 3 bases and J 8 bases, with 11 bases left between them. The germline V gene has CDR1 KGHSH and CDR2 LQKENI. The CDR3 extends over 13 amino acids. The CDR3 loop is CASSPGEGDTIYF. For the CDR3, the DNA is TGTGCCAGCTCACCGGGGGAAGGGGACACCATATATTTT.

This clone turned up a few times. CDR3 residues: CASSLAGLTEAFF. CDR3 sequence (DNA): TGTGCCAGCAGCTTAGCAGGACTCACTGAAGCTTTCTTT. The chain links TRBV7-9 to TRBJ1-1; D gene uncertain. Deletions cut 0 bases from V and 4 bases from J, with 6 bases between. The CDR3 totals 13 residues. Per the germline V gene, CDR1 is SEHNR and CDR2 is FQNEAQ (reference sequence).

The rearrangement links TRBV7-9 to TRBJ1-1; D is unresolved. This CDR3 spans 14 amino acids. Trimming stripped 4 bases from V and 7 bases from J, with 16 bases between. Germline values: CDR1 SEHNR, CDR2 FQNEAQ (reference sequence). The CDR3: CASSYTPPGVEAFF. The CDR3, as DNA: TGTGCCAGCAGCTACACCCCACCGGGTGTTGAAGCTTTCTTT.

This clone appeared a few times. This chain connects TRBV6-6 to TRBJ2-1; D possibly corresponds to TRBD1 (5 bases). The ends were cut back, 6 bases at V and 2 bases at J, with 14 bases in the middle. The CDR3 spans 15 residues. Germline V gene sequence: CDR1 MNHNY, CDR2 SVGAGI (reference sequence). CDR3 sequence: CASRPGLGAYNEQFF. The CDR3 nucleotides are TGTGCCAGCAGGCCGGGCCTAGGGGCCTACAATGAGCAGTTCTTC.

The V call is TRBV5-4, the J call TRBJ2-3; TRBD1 matches 9 bases. Germline loops: CDR1 SGHNT, CDR2 YYREEE (reference sequence). V was clipped by 4 bases and J by 5 bases; unmatched bases: 8. The CDR3 runs 15 residues. CDR3 amino acids: CASSPGGQGEDTQYF. DNA for the CDR3: TGTGCCAGCAGCCCAGGGGGACAGGGCGAAGATACGCAGTATTTT.

The J gene is TRBJ2-2, the V gene TRBV7-9; perhaps TRBD2 as D (6 bases). This CDR3 has 16 amino acids. Germline CDR1 reads SEHNR; CDR2 reads FQNEAQ (reference sequence). V dropped 2 bases and J dropped 5 bases, with 15 bases sitting between them. CDR3 residues: CASSLTGTPRTGELFF. The CDR3, as DNA: TGTGCCAGCAGCTTAACCGGGACTCCCAGGACCGGGGAGCTGTTTTTT.

In this sample, this clone turned up once. The J gene is TRBJ1-1, the V gene TRBV9, with D uncertain. Germline V gives CDR1 SGDLS, CDR2 YYNGEE. The CDR3 consists of 14 residues. The V gene lost 5 bases and the J gene lost 1 base, with 12 bases spanning the gap. This CDR3 is CASSYGWGNTEAFF. CDR3 DNA sequence: TGTGCCAGCAGTTATGGATGGGGGAACACTGAAGCTTTCTTT.

The V gene is TRBV7-2, the J gene TRBJ2-2; D may be TRBD1 (5 bases). Germline loops: CDR1 SGHTA, CDR2 FQGNSA. The CDR3 totals 13 residues. The germline V and J ends were trimmed by 5 bases and 5 bases, with 9 bases remaining between them. DNA of the CDR3: TGTGCCAGCAGCCCCCAGGGAACCGGGGAGCTGTTTTTT. Translated: CASSPQGTGELFF.

This clone was recorded a few times. This rearrangement joins TRBV7-9 to TRBJ2-3; D is unclear. V lost 4 bases and J lost 2, with 7 bases in between. This CDR3 comprises 13 residues. Germline-derived CDR1 and CDR2 are SEHNR and FQNEAQ (reference sequence). The CDR3 DNA reads TGTGCCAGCAGCTCCTCTTACACAGATACGCAGTATTTT. Its translation is CASSSSYTDTQYF. Using reference TRBV7-9 and TRBJ2-3 for the parts outside the CDR3, the full variable domain is DTGVSQNPRHKITKRGQNVTFRCDPISEHNRLYWYRQTLGQGPEFLTYFQNEAQLEKSRLLSDRFSAERPKGSFSTLEIQRTEQGDSAMYLCASSSSYTDTQYFGPGTRLTVL.

The chain couples TRBV2 to TRBJ1-5; the match to TRBD1 covers 7 bases. The CDR3 extends over 14 amino acids. CDR1 is SNHLY and CDR2 is FYNNEI in the germline V gene. The ends lost 6 bases at V and 0 bases at J; junction bases unmatched: 2. The CDR3 reads CASRDRYSNQPQHF. The CDR3 DNA reads as TGTGCCAGCAGGGACAGGTATAGCAATCAGCCCCAGCATTTT.

The gene calls are TRBV15 and TRBJ1-5; D call uncertain. Germline-derived CDR1 and CDR2 are LNHNV and YYDKDF (reference sequence). Trimming cost V 1 base and J 0 bases, with 7 bases left between them. The CDR3 covers 15 residues. This CDR3 reads CATSRVQGSNQPQHF. In nucleotides, the CDR3 is TGTGCCACCAGCAGAGTTCAAGGTAGCAATCAGCCCCAGCATTTT.

This clone occurred a few times. This rearrangement joins TRBV5-1 to TRBJ2-1, with 9 bases lining up with TRBD2. With 4 bases clipped from V and 2 bases from J, the junction kept 4 bases outside the gene matches. Germline CDR1 reads SGHRS; CDR2 reads YFSETQ. The CDR3 spans 15 residues. The CDR3 protein is CASSQLAGTYNEQFF. CDR3 nucleotide sequence: TGCGCCAGCAGCCAACTAGCGGGTACCTACAATGAGCAGTTCTTC.

The V gene is TRBV27, the J gene TRBJ2-7, with 7 bases matching TRBD2. The CDR3 consists of 13 residues. From germline, CDR1 is MNHEY and CDR2 SMNVEV (reference sequence). V shed 5 bases, J shed 11 bases, and the junction held 12 bases outside the gene matches. CDR3 in DNA: TGTGCCAGCAGTCTCAACAACGGCGGGAGTGAGTACTTC. Protein sequence: CASSLNNGGSEYF.

This chain joins TRBV5-1 and TRBJ1-2; possibly TRBD1 for D (6 bases). Germline CDR1 is SGHRS and CDR2 is YFSETQ. The V end was cut by 0 bases, the J end by 3 bases, with 12 bases between. The CDR3 has 15 residues. The CDR3 sequence is CASSLGQGRDYGYTF. Here the CDR3 DNA reads TGCGCCAGCAGCTTGGGGCAGGGGAGAGACTATGGCTACACCTTC. Supplemented by reference TRBV5-1 and TRBJ1-2, the full variable domain reads KAGVTQTPRYLIKTRGQQVTLSCSPISGHRSVSWYQQTPGQGLQFLFEYFSETQRNKGNFPGRFSGRQFSNSRSEMNVSTLELGDSALYLCASSLGQGRDYGYTFGSGTRLTVV.

The genes are TRBV14 and TRBJ2-1; the D gene is possibly TRBD2 (6 bases). The V and J ends lost 4 bases and 2 bases respectively, with 12 bases between them. The CDR3 is 15 amino acids. The V gene's germline CDR1 is SGHDN and CDR2 FVKESK. The CDR3 nucleotides read TGTGCCAGCAGCCCGTTAGCGGTTACCTACAATGAGCAGTTCTTC. Its translation is CASSPLAVTYNEQFF.

This clone appeared a few times. This rearrangement joins TRBV29-1 to TRBJ1-2; maybe TRBD1 (6 bases). CDR1 SQVTM and CDR2 ANQGSEA come from the germline V gene. The CDR3 is made up of 14 amino acids. The germline V and J ends were trimmed by 4 bases and 5 bases, with 17 bases remaining between them. CDR3 protein: CSVAGALGVYGYTF. CDR3 DNA: TGCAGCGTTGCGGGGGCGCTGGGGGTTTATGGCTACACCTTC.